Given below is one T cell receptor (beta chain) in context. Between the trimmed V and J ends, which lost 2 bases and 1 base, there was a span of 8 bases. The germline V gene has CDR1 SGHTA and CDR2 FQGNSA. The CDR3 sequence is 14 residues long. This specimen comes from a study of cytomegalovirus exposure and HLA in healthy donors. The PCR employed 60 Vbeta primers together with 13 Jbeta primers. The assay was immunoSEQ multiplex PCR, and TCRdb's table has in-frame clones only and misses some. The profile shows some 140,000 clones, about 80% of them singletons. Sequencing used PBMCs. The sequence was obtained from a man between 25 and 39 years old in good health and CMV-seropositive. The rearrangement uses TRBV7-2 and TRBJ1-1; maybe TRBD1 (6 bases). The CDR3 DNA follows: TGTGCCAGCAGCTTAATGGGGGCGAACACTGAAGCTTTCTTT. Translation: CASSLMGANTEAFF.